Each of the 28 T cell receptor beta chains below was sequenced from the same sample in a study of blood T cells in healthy people across ages. Primers used in a second PCR of roughly 7 to 11 cycles were a sample-barcoded 5' primer and a J-beta primer mix. MiXCR, applied by TCRdb to the 5' RACE reads, yields one record per CDR3 protein. The profile covers 1.5 million to 2 million distinct CDR3 sequences, with about 28% appearing a single time and roughly 8% taken by the ten largest. Sequencing was done on a sample of blood. These receptors were collected from a woman aged 30 to 39 in good health.

This clonotype was seen only a few times. This chain connects TRBV28 to TRBJ1-2; no definite D call. CDR1 is MDHEN and CDR2 is SYDVKM in the germline V gene. This CDR3 spans 14 amino acids. Trimming pared 6 bases from V and 9 bases from J, leaving 20 bases between. Here the CDR3 DNA reads TGTGCCAGCAGCTCAAACGGACGGGGTATGAGCTACACCTTC. Translated, it gives CASSSNGRGMSYTF.

This clonotype was observed at least ten times. This chain joins TRBV29-1 and TRBJ1-2; no clear D. The CDR3 sequence is 14 residues long. Germline assignment: CDR1 SQVTM and CDR2 ANQGSEA. V was trimmed by 6 bases and J by 3 bases, leaving 17 bases between them. CDR3 sequence reads: CSVSSGTLDYGYTF. Written as DNA, the CDR3 is TGCAGCGTCTCGTCCGGCACCCTGGACTATGGCTACACCTTC.

This clonotype was detected ten times or more. CDR3 nucleotide sequence: TGTGCCAGCAGCCAAGGTCCGGGGGTTACCTACGAGCAGTACTTC. Translating it yields CASSQGPGVTYEQYF. The V call is TRBV3-1, the J call TRBJ2-7, with D perhaps TRBD2 (6 bases). The V and J ends lost 1 base and 2 bases respectively, with 12 bases between them. CDR3 length: 15 amino acids. Germline values: CDR1 LGHDT, CDR2 YNNKEL (reference sequence).

The chain has TRBV20-1 and TRBJ2-5, with D perhaps assigned TRBD1 or TRBD2 (5 bases each). Per germline, CDR1 DFQATT and CDR2 SNEGSKA (reference sequence). V lost 2 bases, J lost 2 bases, and 15 bases lay in between. The CDR3 spans 15 residues. In nucleotides, the CDR3 is TGCAGTGCTAGAACACTAGGGACCATTCAAGAGACCCAGTACTTC. Protein product: CSARTLGTIQETQYF.

Turning to this clonotype: A much larger clone lies one base from this, so it may be a read error. The chain uses TRBV20-1 and TRBJ2-5; D is undetermined. The CDR3 runs to 14 residues. V was clipped by 0 bases and J by 2 bases, with 10 bases between them. The germline gives CDR1 DFQATT, CDR2 SNEGSKA (reference sequence). In DNA, the CDR3 is TGCAGTGCTAGAGAGGTAGGTACACAAGAGACCCAGTACTTC. This codes for CSAREVGTQETQYF.

This clonotype was found a few times. The CDR3 is CATSDETGGTDTQYF. The CDR3 DNA follows: TGTGCCACCAGTGACGAGACAGGGGGCACAGATACGCAGTATTTT. The chain recombines TRBV24-1 with TRBJ2-3; the match to TRBD1 covers 8 bases. CDR1 and CDR2 (germline): KGHDR, SFDVKD. V dropped 4 bases and J dropped 1; count of bases not matched to a gene: 3. This CDR3 region has 15 residues.

A note on this clonotype: A clone one base away is much larger, so this may be a read error. The rearrangement joins TRBV15 to TRBJ2-1, with D unclear. The CDR3 covers 13 residues. From germline, CDR1 is LNHNV and CDR2 YYDKDF (reference sequence). Trimming shortened V by 8 bases and J by 13 bases, and 21 bases separated the two germline ends. The CDR3 nucleotides are TGTGCCACCCAGCGCCGCCAACAAGAGACCCAGTTCTTC. Translating it yields CATQRRQQETQFF.

This clonotype was counted ten times or more. The J gene is TRBJ2-7, the V gene TRBV29-1; 9 bases are a match to TRBD2. The CDR3 is 15 amino acids. The V and J ends lost 3 bases and 5 bases, in that order; junction bases with no gene match: 11. The V gene's germline CDR1 is SQVTM and CDR2 ANQGSEA. The CDR3 sequence is CSVESGGSPGNEQYF. The CDR3 nucleotides read TGCAGCGTTGAGAGCGGGGGGTCGCCGGGGAACGAGCAGTACTTC.

The chain employs TRBV14 and TRBJ1-1, with D perhaps TRBD1 (6 bases). V lost 1 base and J 1 base, leaving 10 bases between the germline ends. This CDR3 region has 15 residues. Germline CDR1 reads SGHDN; CDR2 reads FVKESK. The CDR3 reads CASSQAGARNTEAFF. CDR3 bases: TGTGCCAGCAGCCAAGCGGGGGCCCGGAACACTGAAGCTTTCTTT.

V gene TRBV24-1 combines with J gene TRBJ2-1; 10 bases map to TRBD2. With 3 bases clipped from V and 7 bases from J, the junction kept 2 bases outside the gene matches. The CDR3 sequence is 14 residues long. Germline CDR1 is KGHDR and CDR2 is SFDVKD. DNA for the CDR3: TGTGCCACCAGTGATCCTAGCGGGAGTAATGAGCAGTTCTTC. Translated: CATSDPSGSNEQFF.

This clonotype was counted at least ten times. This chain joins TRBV7-3 and TRBJ2-1; tentative D call: TRBD2 (6 bases). Germline loops: CDR1 SGHTA, CDR2 FQGTGA. The CDR3 has 13 residues. V was cut by 5 bases and J by 5 bases, with 10 bases left in between. The CDR3 DNA reads as TGTGCCAGCAGCACTAGCCGTGACAATGAGCAGTTCTTC. Amino acids: CASSTSRDNEQFF.

This rearrangement joins TRBV7-9 to TRBJ2-6; TRBD1 might be the D (6 bases). CDR3 length: 15 residues. Germline loops: CDR1 SEHNR, CDR2 FQNEAQ (reference sequence). Trimming took 1 base from V and 9 from J, leaving 13 bases between them. In nucleotides, the CDR3 is TGTGCCAGCAGCTTAGTGGCAGGGGCCCTCAACGTCCTGACTTTC. This sequence encodes CASSLVAGALNVLTF.

The table lists this clonotype with a few counts. The chain is built from TRBV28 and TRBJ2-4, with a weak D call TRBD2 (5 bases). TRBJ2-7 explains the end of the DNA better; the J call may be wrong. In germline, CDR1 is MDHEN, CDR2 SYDVKM. This CDR3 has 12 residues. The DNA of the CDR3 is TGTGCCAGCAGCGCGGCCGGGAACGAGCAGTACTTC. Amino acids: CASSAAGNEQYF.

There are many counts of this clonotype. The chain carries TRBV7-2 and TRBJ2-4; D gene ambiguous. Germline lookup yields CDR1 SGHTA and CDR2 FQGNSA. The CDR3 covers 17 residues. The V and J ends lost 5 bases and 3 bases respectively, with 20 bases between them. The CDR3 sequence is CASSPTEVRKIKNIQYF. The CDR3 DNA reads as TGTGCCAGCAGCCCCACCGAGGTGCGGAAAATCAAAAACATTCAGTACTTC.

The V call is TRBV27, the J call TRBJ2-1; 11 positions match TRBD2. The CDR3 has 19 residues. Germline trimming cut 6 bases from V and 4 bases from J; bases unmatched to any gene: 17. Germline V gene lookup returns CDR1 MNHEY and CDR2 SMNVEV (reference sequence). CDR3: CASSSFGGTLAGAYNEQFF. CDR3 sequence (DNA): TGTGCCAGCAGCTCCTTTGGGGGGACACTAGCGGGAGCTTACAATGAGCAGTTCTTC.

The sample holds a few counts of this clonotype. V gene TRBV12-5 combines with J gene TRBJ2-1; 7 bases match TRBD2. This CDR3 spans 17 amino acids. Germline lookup yields CDR1 LGHNT and CDR2 FRNRAP. Losses at the gene ends were 2 bases for V and 8 bases for J; bases not matched to a gene: 15. CDR3 residues: CASGLWGQGLRSYEQFF. The CDR3 coding sequence is TGTGCTAGTGGTTTGTGGGGCCAGGGACTAAGGAGCTATGAGCAGTTCTTC.

This clonotype has only a few counts. The chain carries TRBV4-2 and TRBJ2-3; TRBD2 agrees at 8 bases. CDR3 length: 17 residues. With 1 base clipped from V and 5 bases from J, the junction kept 11 bases outside the gene matches. Germline V gene sequence: CDR1 LGHNA, CDR2 YNFKEQ. This CDR3 reads CASSQGERGPREDTQYF. For the CDR3, the DNA is TGTGCCAGCAGCCAAGGGGAGCGGGGGCCCCGGGAAGATACGCAGTATTTT.

This clonotype has only a few counts. The rearrangement joins TRBV10-3 to TRBJ2-1; TRBD1 matches 9 bases. CDR1 is ENHRY, CDR2 SYGVKD, per germline. With 10 bases clipped from V and 9 bases from J, the junction kept 10 bases outside the gene matches. This CDR3 has 13 residues. Here the CDR3 reads CASRDRESSEQFF. CDR3 nucleotides: TGTGCCAGCCGGGACAGGGAATCAAGTGAGCAGTTCTTC.

This clonotype came up many times. V and J are TRBV6-5 and TRBJ2-7, with D possibly being TRBD1 or TRBD2 (5 bases each). Germline V gene lookup returns CDR1 MNHEY and CDR2 SVGAGI. V was cut by 0 bases and J by 5 bases, with 8 bases left in between. This CDR3 has 13 amino acids. The CDR3 region is CASSYSRGDEQYF. CDR3 DNA sequence: TGTGCCAGCAGTTACTCGAGAGGGGACGAGCAGTACTTC.

This clonotype was picked up many times. The V call is TRBV10-3, the J call TRBJ2-1; 10 nucleotides align to TRBD1. Losses at the gene ends were 6 bases for V and 5 bases for J; bases not matched to a gene: 13. The CDR3 loop spans 17 amino acids. CDR1 and CDR2 from the germline V gene are ENHRY and SYGVKD. In nucleotides, the CDR3 is TGTGCCATCAGCCATCCTGCCGGGACAGGGGTACACAATGAGCAGTTCTTC. Encoded protein: CAISHPAGTGVHNEQFF.

The J gene is TRBJ1-2, the V gene TRBV12-3 or TRBV12-4; 10 nucleotides line up with TRBD1. V was pared by 6 bases and J by 4 bases, with 8 bases of the junction left unmatched. The CDR3 runs 15 residues. The CDR3 loop is CASRRTGGAGYGYTF. The CDR3 nucleotides are TGTGCCAGCAGACGGACAGGGGGAGCGGGCTATGGCTACACCTTC.

The chain couples TRBV7-9 to TRBJ1-3; possible D gene TRBD1, 5 bases. CDR1 and CDR2 from the germline V gene are SEHNR and FQNEAQ (reference sequence). Trimming shortened V by 8 bases and J by 0 bases, and 8 bases separated the two germline ends. The CDR3 sequence is 13 residues long. Here the CDR3 reads CASGGFSGNTIYF. The CDR3 DNA sequence: TGTGCCAGCGGGGGGTTCTCTGGAAACACCATATATTTT.

A word on this clonotype: A read error is the likely source, as a far larger clone sits one nucleotide away. V usage is TRBV9 and J usage is TRBJ2-1; D call uncertain. The J call may be faulty, since TRBJ2-7 better matches the DNA end. The CDR3 contains 12 residues. Germline V gene data show CDR1 as SGDLS and CDR2 as YYNGEE. CDR3 DNA: TGTGCCAGCAGCGTAGTCGGCAATGAGCAGTACTTC. This gives the protein CASSVVGNEQYF.

The CDR3 region is CASRRLAETSYEQYF. CDR3 DNA: TGTGCCAGCAGAAGACTAGCGGAAACTTCCTACGAGCAGTACTTC. V and J are TRBV12-3 or TRBV12-4 and TRBJ2-7; 9 nucleotides agree with TRBD2. This CDR3 has 15 residues. V was pared by 6 bases and J by 1 base, with 7 bases of the junction left unmatched.

The chain links TRBV6-5 to TRBJ2-1; 7 bases fit TRBD1. Germline CDR1 MNHEY, CDR2 SVGAGI. The CDR3 is 16 residues long. V dropped 2 bases and J dropped 7; count of bases not matched to a gene: 11. This CDR3 reads CASSYTGTAWGNEQFF. In DNA form, the CDR3 reads TGTGCCAGCAGTTACACCGGGACAGCTTGGGGGAATGAGCAGTTCTTC.

In its sample, this clonotype was seen a few times. An end of the junction differs from the germline gene, which may be a read error. The gene calls are TRBV5-1 and TRBJ2-3, with D possibly TRBD2 on 5 matching bases. CDR1 is SGHRS, CDR2 YFSETQ, per germline. This CDR3 is 13 amino acids long. The CDR3 sequence: CAISLTGTDTQYF. The CDR3, as DNA: TGCGCCATCAGCTTAACGGGGACAGATACGCAGTATTTT.

The V and J genes are TRBV5-6 and TRBJ1-1, with D unclear. CDR3 length equals 11 residues. Germline V gives CDR1 SGHDT, CDR2 YYEEEE. With 5 bases removed from V and 3 bases from J, the gap between germline ends came to 5 bases. The CDR3 DNA sequence: TGTGCCAGCAGTACGTACACTGAAGCTTTCTTT. Amino acids: CASSTYTEAFF.

The CDR3 protein is CASSSQDRVSLGEQYF. Here the CDR3 DNA reads TGTGCCAGCAGCTCACAGGACAGGGTCTCCCTCGGCGAGCAGTACTTC. V usage is TRBV16 and J usage is TRBJ2-7; TRBD1 matches 8 bases. The germline CDR1 and CDR2 sequences are KGHSY and FQNENV. Trimming took 5 bases from V and 6 from J; bases not matched to a gene: 15. This CDR3 region has 16 residues.